These T cell receptor beta chains were read from a single sample in a study of T cell responses to AZD1222 COVID-19 vaccine. Using immunoSEQ multiplex PCR, the repertoire was profiled, and TCRdb retains in-frame clones only, with some absent. Of around 200,000 clones in the sample, 85% to 95% were seen once. The sample here was peripheral blood, taken 28 days after the second dose of the MenACWY control vaccine. The source is an adult who received the MenACWY meningococcal vaccine as a control. Both conserved end residues are part of each CDR3. A D gene is named only where the DNA matches it firmly. The size of a clone is reported for some rows only, either as once, few or many, or as a class for expanded clones.

J gene | D gene | V gene | clone size | CDR3 protein | CDR3 DNA
TRBJ1-5 | TRBD1 | TRBV5-6 | NA | CASSFGTGWGNQPQHF | TGTGCCAGCAGCTTTGGGACAGGGTGGGGCAATCAGCCCCAGCATTTT
TRBJ2-5 | NA | TRBV11-2 | once | CASSLIPGERETQYF | TGTGCCAGCAGCTTAATTCCTGGGGAACGGGAGACCCAGTACTTC
TRBJ2-3 | NA | TRBV7-2 | few | CASTEVWAITDTQYF | TGTGCCAGCACTGAGGTATGGGCAATCACAGATACGCAGTATTTT
TRBJ1-1 | TRBD1 | TRBV5-1 | once | CASSPRQGATEAFF | TGCGCCAGCAGCCCGCGACAGGGGGCCACTGAAGCTTTCTTT
TRBJ2-5 | TRBD2 | TRBV10-2 | NA | CASRGRDYKETQYF | TGCGCCAGCAGGGGACGGGACTACAAAGAGACCCAGTACTTC
TRBJ2-2 | TRBD2 | TRBV24-1 | NA | CATQGGHPNTGELFF | TGTGCCACCCAGGGAGGGCACCCGAACACCGGGGAGCTGTTTTTT
TRBJ1-2 | TRBD1 | TRBV5-1 | NA | CASSPNQGGNYGYTF | TGCGCCAGCAGCCCTAACCAAGGGGGCAACTATGGCTACACCTTC
TRBJ2-5 | NA | TRBV10-3 | NA | CAISESSWGSGETQYF | TGTGCCATCAGTGAGTCTTCATGGGGTTCAGGGGAGACCCAGTACTTC
TRBJ1-4 | NA | TRBV11-3 | NA | CASSLDSRQVSTNEKLFF | TGTGCCAGCAGCTTAGATTCGAGACAGGTCTCAACTAATGAAAAACTGTTTTTT
TRBJ2-6 | NA | TRBV19 | NA | CASTTPPGANVLTF | TGTGCCAGTACGACCCCACCTGGGGCCAACGTCCTGACTTTC
TRBJ2-7 | NA | TRBV6-6 | NA | CASSYRGLTYEQYF | TGTGCCAGCAGTTACAGGGGCTTAACCTACGAGCAGTACTTC
TRBJ1-1 | NA | TRBV5-4 | few | CASSLYGSKSAFF | TGTGCCAGCAGCTTGTACGGCAGTAAGTCAGCTTTCTTT
TRBJ2-1 | TRBD2 | TRBV6-1 | NA | CASSELAGGLWNEQFF | TGTGCCAGCAGCGAACTAGCGGGGGGGCTTTGGAATGAGCAGTTCTTC
TRBJ1-2 | NA | TRBV24-1 | NA | CATSDSGGYGYTF | TGTGCCACCAGTGATTCGGGGGGTTATGGCTACACCTTC
TRBJ1-5 | NA | TRBV12-3/TRBV12-4 | NA | CASGGFNQPQHF | TGTGCCAGCGGCGGGTTCAATCAGCCCCAGCATTTT
TRBJ1-4 | TRBD1 | TRBV4-1 | NA | CASSQDPGQGYEKLFF | TGCGCCAGCAGCCAAGATCCGGGACAGGGGTATGAAAAACTGTTTTTT
TRBJ1-4 | NA | TRBV4-2 | NA | CASSQDKTNEKLFF | TGTGCCAGCAGCCAAGACAAAACTAATGAAAAACTGTTTTTT
TRBJ1-3 | TRBD1 | TRBV18 | few | CASSPGRQGGGNTIYF | TGTGCCAGCTCACCAGGAAGACAGGGCGGTGGAAACACCATATATTTT
TRBJ1-4 | NA | TRBV6-4 | NA | CASSADRNEKLFF | TGTGCCAGCAGTGCGGACAGAAATGAAAAACTGTTTTTT
TRBJ1-1 | TRBD1 | TRBV28 | NA | CASSSHTGGAPEAFF | TGTGCCAGCAGTTCACATACAGGGGGCGCACCTGAAGCTTTCTTT
TRBJ1-2 | NA | TRBV11-2 | NA | CASSLGVVGGYTF | TGTGCCAGCAGCTTGGGGGTGGTGGGCGGCTACACCTTC
TRBJ2-1 | NA | TRBV6-2/TRBV6-3 | NA | CASSRRRGDNEQFF | TGTGCCAGCAGCCGACGCAGAGGAGACAATGAGCAGTTCTTC
TRBJ1-5 | NA | TRBV9 | NA | CASSLQGGPGPQHF | TGTGCCAGCAGCTTACAGGGAGGGCCTGGGCCCCAGCATTTT
TRBJ1-3 | NA | TRBV10-3 | NA | CAISLDRSPGNTIYF | TGTGCCATCAGCCTCGACAGGTCTCCTGGAAACACCATATATTTT
TRBJ1-2 | TRBD1 | TRBV19 | NA | CASTAGDSGYGYTF | TGTGCCAGTACCGCGGGGGACAGTGGCTATGGCTACACCTTC
TRBJ1-2 | TRBD1 | TRBV14 | NA | CASSPTGIYGYTF | TGTGCCAGCAGTCCGACAGGGATTTATGGCTACACCTTC
TRBJ1-6 | NA | TRBV28 | NA | CASSSGVSYNSPLHF | TGTGCCAGCAGTTCGGGGGTGTCCTATAATTCACCCCTCCACTTT
TRBJ1-6 | TRBD1 | TRBV2 | few | CASSEEGAYNSPLHF | TGTGCCAGCAGTGAGGAGGGGGCGTATAATTCACCCCTCCACTTT
TRBJ2-7 | NA | TRBV5-1 | NA | CASSLATSYEQYF | TGCGCCAGCAGCTTGGCGACTTCCTACGAGCAGTACTTC
TRBJ1-1 | NA | TRBV6-5 | few | CASSFLKANTEAFF | TGTGCCAGCAGTTTCCTTAAAGCGAACACTGAAGCTTTCTTT
TRBJ1-2 | NA | TRBV6-5 | NA | CASRTGQPYGYTF | TGTGCCAGCCGTACGGGACAACCCTATGGCTACACCTTC
TRBJ1-1 | NA | TRBV5-1 | NA | CASSPTPRGTSAEAFF | TGCGCCAGCAGCCCCACACCCCGGGGGACCAGCGCTGAAGCTTTCTTT
TRBJ1-1 | NA | TRBV6-2/TRBV6-3 | NA | CASSYSLAGKEAFF | TGTGCCAGCAGTTACTCGTTAGCAGGGAAGGAAGCTTTCTTT
TRBJ1-3 | NA | TRBV30 | NA | CAWSVLGGRNTIYF | TGTGCCTGGAGTGTACTCGGGGGGCGAAACACCATATATTTT
TRBJ1-6 | TRBD1 | TRBV19 | once | CASRLTGASYNSPLHF | TGTGCCAGCCGTCTTACAGGGGCCTCCTATAATTCACCCCTCCACTTT
TRBJ2-3 | NA | TRBV6-1 | NA | CASSEISTHTQYF | TGTGCCAGCAGTGAGATATCGACTCATACGCAGTATTTT
TRBJ2-1 | NA | TRBV4-1 | NA | CASSQDWGKQFF | TGCGCCAGCAGCCAAGATTGGGGGAAGCAGTTCTTC
TRBJ1-6 | NA | TRBV5-6 | NA | CASSGVTPNSPLHF | TGTGCCAGCAGTGGGGTCACGCCGAATTCACCCCTCCACTTT
TRBJ1-2 | NA | TRBV14 | NA | CASSQSRAYGYTF | TGTGCCAGCAGCCAGTCGAGGGCCTATGGCTACACCTTC
TRBJ2-2 | TRBD1 | TRBV7-2 | NA | CASRATGGTGELFF | TGTGCCAGCAGGGCCACAGGGGGCACCGGGGAGCTGTTTTTT
TRBJ2-1 | NA | TRBV24-1 | NA | CATSATDGSSYNEQFF | TGTGCCACCAGTGCGACGGACGGGAGCTCCTACAATGAGCAGTTCTTC
TRBJ1-1 | TRBD1 | TRBV30 | NA | CAWSPPPVLRGAEAFF | TGTGCCTGGAGTCCCCCACCAGTTCTCAGGGGGGCTGAAGCTTTCTTT
TRBJ1-4 | NA | TRBV11-1 | NA | CASSFSAGPNEKLFF | TGTGCCAGCAGCTTCTCCGCCGGACCTAATGAAAAACTGTTTTTT
TRBJ1-2 | NA | TRBV5-6 | NA | CASSLDADGYTF | TGTGCCAGCAGCTTGGACGCCGATGGCTACACCTTC
TRBJ1-2 | NA | TRBV6-2/TRBV6-3 | NA | CASSYLGGLDGYTF | TGTGCCAGCAGTTACTTGGGGGGGCTCGATGGCTACACCTTC
TRBJ1-2 | NA | TRBV25-1 | NA | CASSPGREHGYTF | TGTGCCAGCAGTCCCGGGAGGGAACATGGCTACACCTTC
TRBJ1-5 | NA | TRBV2 | NA | CASSDGLSNQPQHF | TGTGCCAGCAGTGACGGGCTTAGCAATCAGCCCCAGCATTTT
TRBJ2-7 | NA | TRBV6-1 | NA | CASSEIRVPYEQYF | TGTGCCAGCAGTGAAATAAGGGTTCCCTACGAGCAGTACTTC
TRBJ2-7 | TRBD2 | TRBV7-2 | NA | CASSLDFSRGSYEQYF | TGTGCCAGCAGCTTAGATTTCTCGCGGGGGTCCTACGAGCAGTACTTC
TRBJ2-7 | NA | TRBV5-6 | NA | CASSPNWGRYYEQYF | TGTGCCAGCAGCCCTAACTGGGGGAGATACTACGAGCAGTACTTC
TRBJ1-5 | NA | TRBV7-2 | NA | CASNSGRNQPQHF | TGTGCCAGCAACTCAGGCCGCAATCAGCCCCAGCATTTT
TRBJ1-2 | TRBD1 | TRBV30 | NA | CAWRRTGYDYGYTF | TGTGCCTGGAGGAGGACAGGGTATGACTATGGCTACACCTTC
TRBJ1-4 | NA | TRBV5-1 | NA | CASSSGSGTNEKLFF | TGCGCCAGCAGCTCCGGCTCAGGCACTAATGAAAAACTGTTTTTT
TRBJ1-2 | NA | TRBV2 | NA | CASSVDRPQSYGYTF | TGTGCCAGCAGTGTGGACAGACCCCAGAGCTATGGCTACACCTTC
TRBJ2-3 | NA | TRBV7-3 | NA | CASSPGRGIDTDTQYF | TGTGCCAGCAGCCCCGGGCGCGGAATTGACACAGATACGCAGTATTTT
TRBJ2-1 | NA | TRBV18 | once | CASSPQPLGGYNEQFF | TGTGCCAGCTCCCCTCAACCCTTAGGGGGGTACAATGAGCAGTTCTTC
TRBJ2-3 | TRBD1 | TRBV20-1 | NA | CSASAGQASSTQYF | TGCAGTGCTAGTGCGGGACAGGCCAGTAGTACGCAGTATTTT